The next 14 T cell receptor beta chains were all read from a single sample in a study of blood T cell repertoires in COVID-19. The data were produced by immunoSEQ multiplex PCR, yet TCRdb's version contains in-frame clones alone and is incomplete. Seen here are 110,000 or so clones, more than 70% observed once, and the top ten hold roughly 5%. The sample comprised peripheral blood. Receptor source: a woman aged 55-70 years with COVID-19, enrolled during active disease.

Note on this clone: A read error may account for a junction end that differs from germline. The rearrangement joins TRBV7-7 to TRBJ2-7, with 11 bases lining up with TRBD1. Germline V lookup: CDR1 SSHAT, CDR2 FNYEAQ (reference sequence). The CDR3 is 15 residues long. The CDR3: CASSLRTGGLDEQYF. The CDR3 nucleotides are TGTGCTAGCAGCTTAAGGACAGGGGGCTTGGACGAGCAGTACTTC.

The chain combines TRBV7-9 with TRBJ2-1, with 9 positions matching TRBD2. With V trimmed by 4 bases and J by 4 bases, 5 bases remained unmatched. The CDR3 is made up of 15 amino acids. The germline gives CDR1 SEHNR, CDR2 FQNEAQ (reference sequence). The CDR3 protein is CASSSRGGGYNEQFF. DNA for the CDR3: TGTGCCAGCAGCTCGCGGGGGGGCGGATACAATGAGCAGTTCTTC.

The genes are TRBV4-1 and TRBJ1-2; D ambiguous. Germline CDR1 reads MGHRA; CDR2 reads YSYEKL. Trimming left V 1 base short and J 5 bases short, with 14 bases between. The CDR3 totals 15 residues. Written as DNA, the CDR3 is TGCGCCAGCAGCCAAGGGGAGGCAGGACTATATGGCTACACCTTC. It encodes CASSQGEAGLYGYTF.

CDR3 nucleotides: TGTGCCAGCAGCTTTAGACAGGGCCAAGAGACCCAGTACTTC. Translated: CASSFRQGQETQYF. V and J are TRBV5-4 and TRBJ2-5; 7 positions agree with TRBD1. With V trimmed by 2 bases and J by 1 base, 2 bases remained unmatched. The CDR3 length is 14 residues. Germline V lookup: CDR1 SGHNT, CDR2 YYREEE (reference sequence).

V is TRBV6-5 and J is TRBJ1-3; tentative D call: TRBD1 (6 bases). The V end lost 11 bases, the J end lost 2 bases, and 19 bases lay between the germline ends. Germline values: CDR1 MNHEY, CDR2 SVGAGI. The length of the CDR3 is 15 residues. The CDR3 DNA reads TGTGCCGCCAGTAGTGCAGGGGAGACTGGAAACACCATATATTTT. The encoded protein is CAASSAGETGNTIYF.

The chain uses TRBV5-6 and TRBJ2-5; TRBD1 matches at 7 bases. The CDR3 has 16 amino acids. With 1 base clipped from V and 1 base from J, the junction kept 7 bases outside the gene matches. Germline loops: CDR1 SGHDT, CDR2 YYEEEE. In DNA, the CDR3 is TGTGCCAGCAGCTTGACAGGGGCCGCATCCCAAGAGACCCAGTACTTC. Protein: CASSLTGAASQETQYF.

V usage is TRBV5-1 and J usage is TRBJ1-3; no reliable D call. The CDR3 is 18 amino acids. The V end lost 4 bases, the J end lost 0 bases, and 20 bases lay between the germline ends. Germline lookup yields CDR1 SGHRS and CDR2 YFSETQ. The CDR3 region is CASSPNYLGATSGNTIYF. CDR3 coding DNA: TGCGCCAGCAGCCCCAACTACTTGGGAGCCACCTCTGGAAACACCATATATTTT.

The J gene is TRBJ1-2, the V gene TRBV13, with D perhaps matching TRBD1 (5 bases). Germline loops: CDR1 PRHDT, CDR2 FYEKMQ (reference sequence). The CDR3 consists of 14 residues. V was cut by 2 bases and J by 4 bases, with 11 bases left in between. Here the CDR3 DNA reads TGTGCCAGCAGCTTAAAGGTGGGGCCCTATGGCTACACCTTC. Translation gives CASSLKVGPYGYTF.

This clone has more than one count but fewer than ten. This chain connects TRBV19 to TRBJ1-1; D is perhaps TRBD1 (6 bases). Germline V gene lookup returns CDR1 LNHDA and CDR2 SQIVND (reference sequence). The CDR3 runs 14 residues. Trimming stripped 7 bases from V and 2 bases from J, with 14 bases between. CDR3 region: CASTRPDSNTEAFF. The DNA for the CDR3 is TGTGCCAGTACCCGACCGGACAGTAACACTGAAGCTTTCTTT.

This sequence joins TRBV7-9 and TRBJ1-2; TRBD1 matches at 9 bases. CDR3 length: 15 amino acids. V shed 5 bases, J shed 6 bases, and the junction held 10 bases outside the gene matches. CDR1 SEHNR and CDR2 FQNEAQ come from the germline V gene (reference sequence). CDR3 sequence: CASSLPGQGMNGYTF. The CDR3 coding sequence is TGTGCCAGCAGCCTCCCGGGACAGGGAATGAATGGCTACACCTTC.

The CDR3 region is CASSGGSGRESYGYTF. The DNA of the CDR3 is TGTGCCAGCAGCGGGGGCTCCGGGAGGGAGTCGTATGGCTACACCTTC. This chain connects TRBV9 to TRBJ1-2; possible D gene TRBD1, 5 bases. The V gene's germline CDR1 is SGDLS and CDR2 YYNGEE. The CDR3 consists of 16 residues. V was clipped by 3 bases and J by 5 bases, with 20 bases between them.

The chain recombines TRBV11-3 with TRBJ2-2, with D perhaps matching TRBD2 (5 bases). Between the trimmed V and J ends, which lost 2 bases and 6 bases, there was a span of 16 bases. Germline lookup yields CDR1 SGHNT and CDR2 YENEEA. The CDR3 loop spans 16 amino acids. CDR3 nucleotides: TGTGCCAGCAGCTTACTTGGCGGGCCCTTTGCCGGGGAGCTGTTTTTT. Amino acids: CASSLLGGPFAGELFF. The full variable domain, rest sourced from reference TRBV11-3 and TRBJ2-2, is EAGVVQSPRYKIIEKKQPVAFWCNPISGHNTLYWYLQNLGQGPELLIRYENEEAVDDSQLPKDRFSAERLKGVDSTLKIQPAELGDSAVYLCASSLLGGPFAGELFFGEGSRLTVL.

CDR3 region: CASSQDVSQAHEQYF. DNA for the CDR3: TGTGCCAGCAGCCAAGACGTGTCTCAGGCCCACGAGCAGTACTTC. This sequence joins TRBV3-1 (or the pseudogene TRBV3-2) and TRBJ2-7; unclear D gene. Trimming removed 0 bases at V and 5 bases at J, with 14 bases between. Germline CDR1 is LGHDT and CDR2 is YNNKEL (reference sequence). CDR3 length: 15 amino acids.

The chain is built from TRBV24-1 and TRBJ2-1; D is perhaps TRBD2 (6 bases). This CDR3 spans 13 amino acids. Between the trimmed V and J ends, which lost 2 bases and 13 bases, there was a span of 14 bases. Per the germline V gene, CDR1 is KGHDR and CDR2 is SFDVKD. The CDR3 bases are TGTGCCACCAGTGATTCGGTCGGACTACTACAGTTCTTC. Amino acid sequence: CATSDSVGLLQFF.